The 21 T cell receptor beta chains in this list originate from one sample, sequenced in a study of OX40 agonist ivuxolimab in advanced cancers. The repertoire was sequenced with immunoSEQ multiplex PCR; TCRdb's copy has only in-frame clones and lacks some. Among around 77,000 clones listed, 85% to 90% were seen once. The sequenced sample was CD4+ or CD8+ T cells sorted from blood, obtained in a trial of the OX40 agonist ivuxolimab. Source of these receptors: an adult with an advanced solid tumor such as melanoma, head and neck, liver or kidney cancer.

This rearrangement joins TRBV25-1 to TRBJ1-1; D gene uncertain. Trimming took 2 bases from V and 1 from J, leaving 8 bases between them. Germline lookup yields CDR1 MGHDK and CDR2 SYGVNS. The CDR3 covers 14 residues. The CDR3 DNA reads TGTGCCAGCAGTGAACCGGGAAGGAACACTGAAGCTTTCTTT. Its protein product is CASSEPGRNTEAFF.

The chain carries TRBV7-3 and TRBJ2-3, with D perhaps matching TRBD2 (6 bases). Germline V gene data show CDR1 as SGHTA and CDR2 as FQGTGA. Between the trimmed V and J ends, which lost 5 bases and 4 bases, there was a span of 13 bases. The CDR3 extends over 14 amino acids. The CDR3 here is CASSLGGVADTQYF. The DNA of the CDR3 is TGTGCCAGCAGCCTAGGCGGGGTGGCAGATACGCAGTATTTT.

The chain couples TRBV5-1 to TRBJ1-6; 8 nucleotides agree with TRBD1. Trimming cost V 4 bases and J 5 bases; bases outside gene matches: 5. Germline CDR1 is SGHRS and CDR2 is YFSETQ. The CDR3 consists of 15 residues. This CDR3 is CASSPSTGDNSPLHF. Here the CDR3 DNA reads TGCGCCAGCAGCCCCTCGACAGGGGATAATTCACCCCTCCACTTT.

The CDR3 DNA follows: TGCGCCAGCAGCTGGGGACAGGGGACCACTGAAGCTTTCTTT. It translates to CASSWGQGTTEAFF. The genes are TRBV5-1 and TRBJ1-1, with TRBD1 matching over 10 bases. Per germline, CDR1 SGHRS and CDR2 YFSETQ. V was clipped by 3 bases and J by 4 bases; unmatched bases: 3. The CDR3 runs 14 residues.

This chain uses TRBV2 with TRBJ2-7; 7 bases line up with TRBD1. The CDR3 spans 12 residues. The germline CDR1 and CDR2 sequences are SNHLY and FYNNEI. Losses at the gene ends were 9 bases for V and 2 bases for J; bases not matched to a gene: 4. As DNA, the CDR3 is TGTGCCAGATTGGACAGGACCTACGAGCAGTACTTC. Its translation: CARLDRTYEQYF.

This chain joins TRBV28 and TRBJ2-2; TRBD2 agrees at 7 bases. Unmatched junction bases numbered 11, after V lost 8 bases and J lost 2 bases. CDR3 length equals 16 residues. CDR1 and CDR2 from the germline V gene are MDHEN and SYDVKM. The CDR3 region has the DNA TGTGCCAGCGGCCCATGGGGGAGGGGAAACACCGGGGAGCTGTTTTTT. Amino acids: CASGPWGRGNTGELFF.

The chain recombines TRBV5-1 with TRBJ2-1, with 15 positions matching TRBD2. The junction had 3 bases not matched to a gene; V was cut back by 3 bases and J by 5 bases. Germline CDR1 reads SGHRS; CDR2 reads YFSETQ. This CDR3 is built from 16 residues. CDR3 bases: TGCGCCAGCAGCTCGGGGACTAGCGGGGGGAACAATGAGCAGTTCTTC. Translation gives CASSSGTSGGNNEQFF.

V and J are TRBV7-2 and TRBJ2-7; D possibly matches TRBD1 or TRBD2 (5 bases each). Trimming removed 5 bases from V and 6 bases from J, with 14 bases in between. Germline loops: CDR1 SGHTA, CDR2 FQGNSA. CDR3 size: 13 residues. This chain's CDR3 is CASSPGTTSEQYF. The CDR3 region has the DNA TGTGCCAGCAGCCCCGGGACGACGAGCGAGCAGTACTTC.

V and J are TRBV5-1 and TRBJ2-7; 7 bases map to TRBD1. The CDR3 is 13 amino acids. The junction had 3 bases not matched to a gene; V was cut back by 4 bases and J by 2 bases. The V gene's germline CDR1 is SGHRS and CDR2 YFSETQ. The chain's CDR3 is CASSPGQPYEQYF. The CDR3 nucleotides are TGCGCCAGCAGCCCGGGACAGCCCTACGAGCAGTACTTC.

This CDR3 reads CASSSPFGGNTIYF. In DNA form, the CDR3 reads TGTGCCAGCAGTTCCCCTTTCGGGGGAAACACCATATATTTT. The chain uses TRBV28 and TRBJ1-3; D uncertain. Germline CDR1 MDHEN, CDR2 SYDVKM. The CDR3 loop spans 14 amino acids. V was shortened by 4 bases and J by 4 bases, with 11 bases between the two germline ends.

This chain links TRBV9 with TRBJ2-7; 10 bases line up with TRBD2. V shed 3 bases, J shed 5 bases, and the junction held 5 bases outside the gene matches. CDR1 SGDLS and CDR2 YYNGEE come from the germline V gene. The CDR3 sequence is 14 residues long. Written as DNA, the CDR3 is TGTGCCAGCAGCGCTGGGCTAGCGGGAGACGAGCAGTACTTC. It is translated as CASSAGLAGDEQYF.

The chain joins TRBV5-1 to TRBJ2-3; a possible D gene is TRBD2 (6 bases). The germline CDR1 and CDR2 sequences are SGHRS and YFSETQ. The CDR3 runs to 14 residues. Trimming took off 0 bases at V and 6 bases at J, with 11 bases between the two ends. The CDR3 region is CASSLEGLWDTQYF. CDR3 sequence (DNA): TGCGCCAGCAGCTTGGAGGGACTGTGGGATACGCAGTATTTT.

CDR3 sequence (DNA): TGTGCCAGCAGCGGATCGAACCCTGGGATAGAGACCCAGTACTTC. This gives the protein CASSGSNPGIETQYF. The chain links TRBV6-5 to TRBJ2-5; D unresolved. In germline, CDR1 is MNHEY, CDR2 SVGAGI. V was clipped by 6 bases and J by 4 bases, with 18 bases between them. The CDR3 is 15 residues long.

The chain uses TRBV5-1 and TRBJ2-1; 10 nucleotides agree with TRBD2. The CDR3 has 16 residues. Per the germline V gene, CDR1 is SGHRS and CDR2 is YFSETQ. V shed 1 base, J shed 2 bases, and the junction held 3 bases outside the gene matches. CDR3 in amino acids: CASSLSLAGAYNEQFF. In DNA, the CDR3 is TGCGCCAGCAGCTTGAGCCTAGCGGGGGCCTACAATGAGCAGTTCTTC.

The chain links TRBV10-3 to TRBJ2-5, with 7 bases lining up with TRBD2. This CDR3 region has 15 residues. Germline values: CDR1 ENHRY, CDR2 SYGVKD. Unmatched junction bases numbered 12, after V lost 11 bases and J lost 0 bases. The CDR3 reads CAVKGSGDYQETQYF. The CDR3 DNA follows: TGTGCCGTAAAGGGGAGCGGGGATTACCAAGAGACCCAGTACTTC.

This rearrangement joins TRBV5-1 to TRBJ2-1; TRBD1 matches at 7 bases. The CDR3 totals 15 residues. The V segment lost 1 base and the J segment 5 bases; nucleotides outside the gene matches: 6. Germline assignment: CDR1 SGHRS and CDR2 YFSETQ. The DNA for the CDR3 is TGCGCCAGCAGCTTGATGACAGGGAAGCACAATGAGCAGTTCTTC. It codes for CASSLMTGKHNEQFF.

The V and J genes are TRBV19 and TRBJ1-5; D not certain. The CDR3 has 15 residues. Germline CDR1 and CDR2: LNHDA and SQIVND (reference sequence). The V and J ends lost 8 bases and 2 bases respectively, with 16 bases between them. This CDR3 is CASWNRGLRNQPQHF. The CDR3 DNA reads TGTGCCAGTTGGAACCGTGGATTACGCAATCAGCCCCAGCATTTT. Full variable domain (missing parts from reference TRBV19 and TRBJ1-5): DGGITQSPKYLFRKEGQNVTLSCEQNLNHDAMYWYRQDPGQGLRLIYYSQIVNDFQKGDIAEGYSVSREKKESFPLTVTSAQKNPTAFYLCASWNRGLRNQPQHFGDGTRLSIL.

The chain is built from TRBV6-5 and TRBJ2-3; D is ambiguous. The CDR3 length is 12 residues. Germline V lookup: CDR1 MNHEY, CDR2 SVGAGI. V was trimmed by 0 bases and J by 10 bases, leaving 8 bases between them. CDR3 nucleotide sequence: TGTGCCAGCAGTTACTCGACCGGGTCGCAGTATTTT. This codes for CASSYSTGSQYF.

The chain links TRBV7-3 to TRBJ1-2; 8 nucleotides match TRBD1. The CDR3 length is 13 residues. The V gene's germline CDR1 is SGHTA and CDR2 FQGTGA. V trimming: 5 bases; J trimming: 8 bases; junction bases outside the gene matches: 7. CDR3 sequence reads: CASSGTGGDGYTF. The CDR3 nucleotides are TGTGCCAGCAGCGGTACAGGGGGAGACGGCTACACCTTC. The whole variable domain, remainder taken from reference TRBV7-3 and TRBJ1-2, is GAGVSQTPSNKVTEKGKYVELRCDPISGHTALYWYRQSLGQGPEFLIYFQGTGAADDSGLPNDRFFAVRPEGSVSTLKIQRTERGDSAVYLCASSGTGGDGYTFGSGTRLTVV.

The gene calls are TRBV11-3 and TRBJ2-3; D unresolved. V lost 3 bases to trimming and J lost 2 bases, with 3 bases between them. Germline CDR1 is SGHNT and CDR2 is YENEEA. The CDR3 has 12 residues. DNA for the CDR3: TGTGCCAGCAGCTTCCACACAGATACGCAGTATTTT. Its translation is CASSFHTDTQYF.

The gene calls are TRBV7-8 and TRBJ2-5; D is possibly TRBD1 (6 bases). Germline V CDR1 and CDR2: SGHVS, FQNEAQ. Trimming removed 4 bases at V and 4 bases at J, with 13 bases between. This CDR3 comprises 14 residues. This CDR3 reads CASSSNRVSETQYF. The CDR3 nucleotides read TGTGCCAGCAGCTCGAACAGGGTGTCAGAGACCCAGTACTTC.